This TCR beta chain was profiled in a study of cytomegalovirus exposure and HLA in healthy donors (TCRdb year 2017). Regarding the research as a whole: According to a later analysis, one platform produced both the 120 validation repertoires and the 620 or so repertoires of the first cohort. A separate validation cohort of about 110 different subjects was used in addition to the roughly 720-subject first cohort. The aim of the study was to test whether cataloging public T cell receptors could identify signatures of past pathogen exposure. High-throughput TCR immunosequencing, statistical association of individual TCRs with disease status, and machine learning were combined to predict cytomegalovirus infection status. Overall study outcomes, separate from this receptor: The validation cohort had no HLA typing available for a later analysis, so co-occurrence within that cohort was assessed over all 120 or so repertoires. In both the original and validation cohorts, the classifier was reported to diagnose cytomegalovirus status with high specificity and sensitivity. It was suggested by the authors that the approach could potentially be generalized to other disease states and immunological phenotypes. Three of the identified cytomegalovirus-associated TCR beta chains were confirmed in vitro to be specific for cytomegalovirus antigens. Across donors, most TCR sequences were observed very rarely, whereas some public TCRs were present in many individuals. Subsequent analysis determined that TCRs grouped into clusters in the first cohort also showed a tendency toward co-occurrence across the 120 or so validation repertoires, and 85% to 95% of cluster scores exceeded 0. In the study, 164 TCR beta chains were listed as associated with cytomegalovirus.

With regard to this clone: No cognate antigen has been identified for it. Base qualities are not provided; no much larger clone lies one nucleotide away.

To prepare the library, the immunoSEQ multiplex PCR assay was applied. For the original study's pipeline: A statistical classification framework was developed to diagnose cytomegalovirus status using the catalog of TCR beta chain sequences. Held by TCRdb, this immuneACCESS table contains in-frame sequences only and omits some clones. Under half of the omission traces to an unresolved V gene where checked; the cause of the rest is unknown. That table furnishes V, J and clone size, whereas the DNA furnished D and trimming. Present in this sample are roughly 75,000 clones, about 82% of which were seen just once. The ten largest clones capture about 3% of the sample. The donors were included in the validation cohort of 90 to 150 subjects, a group kept apart from the approximately 700-subject first cohort. Trimming takes 6 bases from V and 2 bases from J, and the germline ends sit 14 bases apart. CDR3 length: 15 amino acids, cysteine to phenylalanine. Only CDR3 DNA remains: 45 bases, in frame from the first base. Taken from the germline V gene, the CDR1 and CDR2 loops are SGHTA and FQGNSA.

Sequencing was performed on PBMCs. The chain joins TRBV7-2 to TRBJ1-5; a tentative D call is TRBD1 (6 bases match). This receptor was taken from a man younger than 45 in good health and CMV-seronegative. The DNA reads as follows: TGTGCCAGCAGTCCAGGGGTAGGCGGCAATCAGCCCCAGCATTTT. This sequence encodes CASSPGVGGNQPQHF.